This T cell receptor beta chain derives from a study of blood T cells in healthy people across ages. For the second PCR, which ran for 7 to 11 cycles, a sample-barcoded 5' primer and a J-beta primer mix were used. TCRdb ran MiXCR on the 5' RACE reads and lists one entry per CDR3 protein. This repertoire shows roughly 1,700,000 distinct CDR3 sequences, roughly 27% found once; its top ten account for less than 9.5%. Donors ranged from about 6 to 95 years old and were healthy Caucasians in Russia. Each donor had about 10 milliliters of peripheral blood drawn. Each sample yielded at least 6 million isolated PBMCs. Concerning this clonotype: One junction end does not reproduce the germline sequence, and a read error may be involved.

Germline assignment: CDR1 SGHKS and CDR2 YYEKEE (reference sequence). The CDR3 sequence is 12 residues long. The sequenced sample was blood. This clonotype originated in a young woman in good health. V usage is TRBV5-5 and J usage is TRBJ1-1, with D tentatively TRBD1 (5 bases). The DNA for the CDR3 is TGTGGCAGCCAGGGACTGAACACTGAAGCTTTCTTT. It encodes CGSQGLNTEAFF. Supplemented by reference TRBV5-5 and TRBJ1-1, the full variable domain reads DAGVTQSPTHLIKTRGQQVTLRCSPISGHKSVSWYQQVLGQGPQFIFQYYEKEERGRGNFPDRFSARQFPNYSSELNVNALLLGDSALYLCGSQGLNTEAFFGQGTRLTVV.